This T cell receptor beta chain was captured by sequencing in a study of circulating and synovial CD4+ cells in juvenile arthritis. Here immunoSEQ multiplex PCR was the method, and the copy in TCRdb shows in-frame clones only, minus some. Altogether approximately 3,000 clones are present, approximately 77% being singletons, with the ten largest covering around 4.2%. Source material: CD4+ T cells from synovial fluid. The origin of this receptor is a human donor with juvenile idiopathic arthritis.

CDR3 sequence: CASSQDFTSFYEQYF. The CDR3 DNA reads as TGTGCCAGCAGCCAAGATTTCACGAGTTTCTACGAGCAGTACTTC. The V gene is TRBV4-2, the J gene TRBJ2-7; the D is unclear. There are 15 residues in the CDR3. Germline V lookup: CDR1 LGHNA, CDR2 YNFKEQ. Trimming took 0 bases from V and 3 from J, leaving 12 bases between them.